Below, one T cell receptor beta chain is given with its context. Its matching antigen is unknown. A clone one base away is much larger, so this may be a read error. This sample is drawn from a study of read filtering for tumor transcriptome and immune sequencing. Study context: Patients were 17 male and roughly 15 female, mean age approximately 70 years, range roughly 45 to 85. RNA-seq yielded only about 85 to 1273 TCR reads, IR-seq about 4 to 10.27 million.

The CDR3 runs 17 residues. Germline V lookup: CDR1 DFQATT, CDR2 SNEGSKA (reference sequence). The V and J ends lost 5 bases and 6 bases, in that order; junction bases with no gene match: 20. The library was built from roughly 400 ng RNA with molecular barcoded adaptors for alpha/delta and beta/gamma chains. A single record per CDR3 protein comes from TCRdb applying MiXCR to the reads. This table holds about 39,000 distinct CDR3 sequences, roughly an eighth found once. Study-wide results and limits: Approximately 80% of IR-seq clonotypes had one read, totaling approximately 3.3% of reads; RNA-seq: 74.6% and 44.6%.

The material sequenced was a population of CD138-negative cells sorted from bone marrow. V is TRBV20-1 and J is TRBJ1-2, with 8 bases matching TRBD1. The source is a donor at least 40 years old with multiple myeloma. CDR3 region: CSAVTVIQGAPRHGYTF. In DNA form, the CDR3 reads TGCAGTGCTGTTACGGTTATTCAGGGGGCGCCCAGACATGGCTACACCTTC.